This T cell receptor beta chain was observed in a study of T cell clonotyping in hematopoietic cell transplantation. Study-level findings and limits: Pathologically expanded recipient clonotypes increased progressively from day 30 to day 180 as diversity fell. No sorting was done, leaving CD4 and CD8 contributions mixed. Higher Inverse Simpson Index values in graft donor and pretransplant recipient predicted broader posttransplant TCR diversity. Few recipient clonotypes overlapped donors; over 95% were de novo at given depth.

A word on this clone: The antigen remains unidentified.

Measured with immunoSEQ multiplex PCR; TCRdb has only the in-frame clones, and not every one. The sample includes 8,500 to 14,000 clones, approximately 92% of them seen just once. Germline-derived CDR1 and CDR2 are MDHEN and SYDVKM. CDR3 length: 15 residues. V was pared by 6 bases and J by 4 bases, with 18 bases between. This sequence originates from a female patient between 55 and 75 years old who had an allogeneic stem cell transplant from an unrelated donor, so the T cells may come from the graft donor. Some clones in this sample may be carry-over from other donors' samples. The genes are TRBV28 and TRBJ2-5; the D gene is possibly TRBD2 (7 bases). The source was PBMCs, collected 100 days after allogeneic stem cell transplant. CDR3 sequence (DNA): TGTGCCAGCAGCCACACTCGGGGGGCTGGAGAGACCCAGTACTTC. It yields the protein CASSHTRGAGETQYF.